This T cell receptor (beta chain) was documented in a study of T cell responses to AZD1222 COVID-19 vaccine (dated by TCRdb to about 2021). About the investigation overall: Because spike-specific TCR depth and breadth did not differ between the two schedules, AZD1222 recipients who got a second dose at roughly 4 weeks were pooled with those who got a second dose at roughly 12 weeks. A total of 230 to 250 trial participants underwent TCR sequencing, of whom about 200 received two doses of AZD1222 and some 25 received two doses of the MenACWY control vaccine. Trial participants were enrolled into age subgroups of 18-55, 56-69 and 70-plus years, which contained around 150, 28 and 57 TCR-sequenced participants, respectively. Study-wide conclusions, independent of this receptor: After two AZD1222 doses, both the breadth and the depth of spike-specific TCRs were significantly higher than at day 0 and than in MenACWY recipients. Epitopes outside the regions mutated in the B.1.351 and B.1.1.7 variants were reportedly recognized by nearly half of the unique spike-specific TCRs. Participants were mostly white British, with more females than males. The authors suggested clonal diversity may have been underestimated. CD4 TCRs associated with the vaccine covered the entire spike protein, and the dominant responses were in regions 160-218 and 743-854. The 56-69-year group was small, and its depth increase did not reach significance, likely because of low power. Because no day 14 peak-response samples were available, the repertoires could be characterized only after the peak T cell response. Conclusions about previously exposed vaccinees are limited because only six or seven AZD1222 recipients were SARS-CoV-2 seropositive at baseline.

The CDR3 regions of human TCRbeta chains were analyzed by immunosequencing. The authors' analysis ran thus. TCRs in the repertoires were compared against a reference library of SARS-CoV-2-specific TCRs that had been generated with the MIRA antigen-specificity platform. Breadth meant the fraction of unique TCRs that were SARS-CoV-2-associated, whereas depth meant the fraction of total T cells that were SARS-CoV-2-associated. Using the MIRA data, every spike-specific TCR was mapped to the spike region that the TCR reacted to and assigned to either a CD4 or a CD8 class. Log10-transformed breadth and depth values were compared by one-way ANOVA with Sidak's multiple comparisons tests. TCRdb obtained this table from immuneACCESS and retained in-frame rearrangements with V and J assigned. These tables miss some clones; where compared with another copy, unresolved V genes account for less than half of the shortfall, and the remainder is unexplained. D and trimming come from the DNA, and the V and J calls and clone size come from that table. The sample table shows roughly 78,000 clones, and 65% to 85% are seen once. 2.9% of the sample comes from the top ten.

A note on this clone: The antigen it binds to is not known. Nothing much larger sits one base from this clone, and base qualities are not available.

The germline V gene sets CDR1 to SGHTA and CDR2 to FQGNSA. Inclusive of the bounding cysteine and phenylalanine, the CDR3 is 18 residues long. The entry retains the CDR3 DNA only, 54 bases that are in frame from base 1. V loses 3 bases at its end and J loses 3 bases; junction bases beyond the gene matches: 11. This specimen's time point label, interpreted: baseline before first vaccination. Samples from vaccinated people were obtained from the UK trials COV001 and COV002, which included a single-blind randomized controlled phase 2/3 trial of AZD1222 (ChAdOx1 nCoV-19) in healthy adults. Trial participant PBMC samples were collected at day 0 and day 28 after the second dose for TCRbeta chain sequencing.

Sequenced here: peripheral blood, sampled on day 0 of AZD1222 vaccination. The clonotype was recovered from an adult in good health. Rearrangement joined TRBV7-2 to TRBJ2-2; 9 central nucleotides agree with TRBD1. The DNA sequence reads TGTGCCAGCAGCTTGATTTCTCCGGGACAGGGCTACACCGGGGAGCTGTTTTTT. Its protein reads: CASSLISPGQGYTGELFF.